These T cell receptor beta chains were read from a single sample in a study of tumor-infiltrating lymphocytes in localized non-small cell lung cancer. Measured with immunoSEQ multiplex PCR; TCRdb has only the in-frame clones, and not every one. Of 25,000 to 30,000 clones in the sample, 80% to 90% were seen once. Sequenced input: lung tumor tissue. The receptors originated from a human donor with non-small cell lung cancer. CDR3s include the opening cysteine and the closing phenylalanine or tryptophan. The D gene is left open where the match is weak. The size of a clone is reported for some rows only, either as once, few or many, or as a class for expanded clones.

v_gene: TRBV25-1; j_gene: TRBJ1-1; len: 10; abundance: .; d_gene: .; CDR3aa: CASSGTEAFF; CDR3nt: TGTGCCAGCAGCGGCACTGAAGCTTTCTTT
v_gene: TRBV5-8; j_gene: TRBJ1-1; len: 14; abundance: .; d_gene: .; CDR3aa: CASSGGLGGTEAFF; CDR3nt: TGTGCCAGCAGCGGGGGTCTAGGGGGCACTGAAGCTTTCTTT
v_gene: TRBV6-6; j_gene: TRBJ1-5; len: 13; abundance: few; d_gene: .; CDR3aa: CASMAGANQPQHF; CDR3nt: TGTGCCAGCATGGCGGGGGCCAATCAGCCCCAGCATTTT
v_gene: TRBV2; j_gene: TRBJ1-5; len: 13; abundance: few; d_gene: .; CDR3aa: CASSLARNQPQHF; CDR3nt: TGTGCCAGCAGTCTAGCCAGAAATCAGCCCCAGCATTTT
v_gene: TRBV4-2; j_gene: TRBJ2-5; len: 19; abundance: .; d_gene: TRBD2; CDR3aa: CASSQVPSLGSGGPETQYF; CDR3nt: TGTGCCAGCAGCCAAGTTCCGAGCCTAGGTAGCGGGGGACCAGAGACCCAGTACTTC
v_gene: TRBV11-3; j_gene: TRBJ2-3; len: 14; abundance: .; d_gene: TRBD1; CDR3aa: CASSLGQGADTQYF; CDR3nt: TGTGCCAGCAGCTTGGGACAGGGGGCAGATACGCAGTATTTT
v_gene: TRBV27; j_gene: TRBJ2-7; len: 13; abundance: .; d_gene: .; CDR3aa: CASRSLDATEQYF; CDR3nt: TGTGCCAGCAGGAGCCTAGACGCCACCGAGCAGTACTTC
v_gene: TRBV7-2; j_gene: TRBJ2-3; len: 16; abundance: .; d_gene: .; CDR3aa: CASRKGLAGAADTQYF; CDR3nt: TGTGCCAGCAGGAAGGGGTTGGCGGGGGCCGCAGATACGCAGTATTTT
v_gene: TRBV6-5; j_gene: TRBJ1-5; len: 16; abundance: .; d_gene: TRBD1; CDR3aa: CASSYFLQGADQPQHF; CDR3nt: TGTGCCAGCAGTTACTTCTTACAGGGGGCGGATCAGCCCCAGCATTTT
v_gene: TRBV19; j_gene: TRBJ1-3; len: 14; abundance: once; d_gene: TRBD1; CDR3aa: CASRQGSSGNTIYF; CDR3nt: TGTGCCAGCCGACAGGGGAGCTCTGGAAACACCATATATTTT
v_gene: TRBV6-1; j_gene: TRBJ2-7; len: 15; abundance: .; d_gene: TRBD1; CDR3aa: CASSERTGVIYEQYF; CDR3nt: TGTGCCAGCAGTGAGAGGACAGGGGTCATTTACGAGCAGTACTTC
v_gene: TRBV6-1; j_gene: TRBJ2-5; len: 12; abundance: .; d_gene: TRBD1; CDR3aa: CASSGQGETQYF; CDR3nt: TGTGCCAGCAGTGGACAGGGAGAGACCCAGTACTTC
v_gene: TRBV4-3; j_gene: TRBJ2-7; len: 15; abundance: .; d_gene: .; CDR3aa: CASSQDRASSYEQYF; CDR3nt: TGCGCCAGCAGCCAAGATCGGGCATCCTCCTACGAGCAGTACTTC
v_gene: TRBV30; j_gene: TRBJ1-2; len: 13; abundance: .; d_gene: TRBD1; CDR3aa: CAWYRGSWYGYTF; CDR3nt: TGTGCCTGGTACAGGGGGAGTTGGTATGGCTACACCTTC
v_gene: TRBV21-1; j_gene: TRBJ1-5; len: 17; abundance: .; d_gene: .; CDR3aa: CASSNPWGGQVCQPQHF; CDR3nt: TGTGCCAGCAGCAACCCGTGGGGTGGGCAGGTCTGTCAGCCCCAGCATTTT
v_gene: TRBV5-1; j_gene: TRBJ1-6; len: 13; abundance: .; d_gene: TRBD1; CDR3aa: CATGQGFGSPLHF; CDR3nt: TGCGCCACCGGACAGGGGTTCGGTTCACCCCTCCACTTT
v_gene: TRBV6-1; j_gene: TRBJ1-4; len: 14; abundance: .; d_gene: .; CDR3aa: CASSDRSRFVELFF; CDR3nt: TGTGCCAGCAGTGACAGGTCCCGTTTTGTGGAACTGTTTTTT
v_gene: TRBV5-4; j_gene: TRBJ2-5; len: 15; abundance: .; d_gene: TRBD2; CDR3aa: CASSWSGGAQETQYF; CDR3nt: TGTGCCAGCAGCTGGAGCGGGGGGGCCCAAGAGACCCAGTACTTC
v_gene: TRBV4-2; j_gene: TRBJ1-3; len: 13; abundance: .; d_gene: .; CDR3aa: CASSHGEEGPSFF; CDR3nt: TGTGCCAGCAGCCACGGAGAGGAGGGGCCCTCCTTTTTT
v_gene: TRBV7-9; j_gene: TRBJ2-2; len: 15; abundance: .; d_gene: TRBD1; CDR3aa: CASSLGQGVTGELFF; CDR3nt: TGTGCCAGCAGCTTAGGACAGGGAGTGACCGGGGAGCTGTTTTTT
v_gene: TRBV5-6; j_gene: TRBJ2-3; len: 16; abundance: .; d_gene: TRBD2; CDR3aa: CASTELAGGRADTQYF; CDR3nt: TGTGCCAGCACCGAACTAGCGGGGGGCCGAGCGGATACGCAGTATTTT
v_gene: TRBV29-1; j_gene: TRBJ1-4; len: 12; abundance: .; d_gene: .; CDR3aa: CSVGYRNEKLFF; CDR3nt: TGCAGCGTTGGGTATAGGAATGAAAAACTGTTTTTT
v_gene: TRBV19; j_gene: TRBJ2-3; len: 13; abundance: .; d_gene: .; CDR3aa: CASTSRSTDTQYF; CDR3nt: TGTGCCAGTACCTCCCGAAGCACAGATACGCAGTATTTT
v_gene: TRBV6-5; j_gene: TRBJ2-3; len: 12; abundance: .; d_gene: .; CDR3aa: CASSQSTDTQYF; CDR3nt: TGTGCCAGCAGCCAGAGCACAGATACGCAGTATTTT
v_gene: TRBV7-9; j_gene: TRBJ1-2; len: 12; abundance: .; d_gene: .; CDR3aa: CASSLDTGDYTF; CDR3nt: TGTGCCAGCAGCCTAGACACGGGGGACTACACCTTC
v_gene: TRBV18; j_gene: TRBJ2-5; len: 15; abundance: .; d_gene: .; CDR3aa: CASSPHGTPSETQYF; CDR3nt: TGTGCCAGCTCACCCCACGGGACTCCCAGTGAGACCCAGTACTTC
v_gene: TRBV5-1; j_gene: TRBJ2-7; len: 13; abundance: .; d_gene: .; CDR3aa: CASSLGPGYEQYF; CDR3nt: TGCGCCAGCAGCCTGGGACCGGGATACGAGCAGTACTTC
v_gene: TRBV6-5; j_gene: TRBJ1-1; len: 14; abundance: once; d_gene: TRBD1; CDR3aa: CASRPRQGGTEAFF; CDR3nt: TGTGCCAGCAGACCTCGACAGGGTGGCACTGAAGCTTTCTTT
v_gene: TRBV12-5; j_gene: TRBJ1-2; len: 16; abundance: .; d_gene: TRBD1; CDR3aa: CARALYQTGGGYGYTF; CDR3nt: TGTGCTAGAGCGCTTTACCAAACAGGGGGAGGCTATGGCTACACCTTC
v_gene: TRBV19; j_gene: TRBJ1-5; len: 17; abundance: .; d_gene: .; CDR3aa: CASSKDYGTQGYQPQHF; CDR3nt: TGTGCCAGTAGTAAAGATTACGGGACCCAAGGGTATCAGCCCCAGCATTTT
v_gene: TRBV6-5; j_gene: TRBJ2-7; len: 14; abundance: .; d_gene: .; CDR3aa: CASKFRGLDYEQYF; CDR3nt: TGTGCCAGCAAGTTCCGGGGACTGGACTACGAGCAGTACTTC
v_gene: TRBV21-1; j_gene: TRBJ1-6; len: 16; abundance: .; d_gene: .; CDR3aa: CASSKTPGQGNSPLHF; CDR3nt: TGTGCCAGCAGTAAGACCCCAGGACAGGGAAATTCACCCCTCCACTTT
v_gene: TRBV4-3; j_gene: TRBJ1-3; len: 17; abundance: .; d_gene: .; CDR3aa: CASSQDPTVYSGNTIYF; CDR3nt: TGCGCCAGCAGCCAAGACCCGACTGTATACTCTGGAAACACCATATATTTT
v_gene: TRBV2; j_gene: TRBJ2-1; len: 13; abundance: .; d_gene: .; CDR3aa: CASSVRLDNEQFF; CDR3nt: TGTGCCAGCAGTGTACGTCTAGACAATGAGCAGTTCTTC
v_gene: TRBV29-1; j_gene: TRBJ1-2; len: 13; abundance: .; d_gene: .; CDR3aa: CSVDREANYGYTF; CDR3nt: TGCAGCGTTGACAGGGAAGCTAACTATGGCTACACCTTC
v_gene: TRBV4-3; j_gene: TRBJ1-1; len: 18; abundance: .; d_gene: TRBD1; CDR3aa: CASSQHRPGQGSHTEAFF; CDR3nt: TGCGCCAGCAGCCAACACCGACCGGGACAGGGGAGTCACACTGAAGCTTTCTTT
v_gene: TRBV19; j_gene: TRBJ2-7; len: 14; abundance: .; d_gene: TRBD1; CDR3aa: CASSDRGRSYEQYF; CDR3nt: TGTGCCAGTAGTGACAGGGGACGCTCCTACGAGCAGTACTTC
v_gene: TRBV15; j_gene: TRBJ2-7; len: 12; abundance: .; d_gene: .; CDR3aa: CATSTPKGGQYF; CDR3nt: TGTGCCACCAGCACTCCCAAAGGCGGGCAGTACTTC
v_gene: TRBV15; j_gene: TRBJ2-1; len: 16; abundance: .; d_gene: .; CDR3aa: CATSRESTIPGNEQFF; CDR3nt: TGTGCCACCAGCAGAGAGAGCACGATCCCAGGGAATGAGCAGTTCTTC
v_gene: TRBV6-5; j_gene: TRBJ1-2; len: 13; abundance: .; d_gene: .; CDR3aa: CASSFGQNYGYTF; CDR3nt: TGTGCCAGCAGTTTCGGGCAAAACTATGGCTACACCTTC